This TCR beta chain was documented in a study of blood T cell repertoires in COVID-19. CDR1 and CDR2 from the germline V gene are MNHEY and SVGAGI. This CDR3 comprises 14 residues. Germline trimming cut 9 bases from V and 8 bases from J; bases unmatched to any gene: 15. Only in-frame clones appear in the TCRdb table, and some are missing; sequencing was by immunoSEQ multiplex PCR. The sample lists roughly 400,000 clones, just under 90% occurring once. Clinical histories supplied by participants themselves formed the basis of cohort assignment. This rearrangement joins TRBV6-5 to TRBJ1-2; 7 nucleotides line up with TRBD1. Sequenced material: PBMCs or T cells enriched from blood (not recorded which). This TCR derives from a woman aged 50 to 65 who had recovered from COVID-19. The CDR3 loop reads CASLQGLDVKGYTF. The CDR3 nucleotides are TGTGCCAGTTTACAGGGGTTGGATGTGAAAGGCTACACCTTC.